Shown below are 13 T cell receptor beta chains from a single sample sequenced in a study of shared clonotypes between healthy human individuals. Profiling relied on immunoSEQ multiplex PCR, and the TCRdb table lists in-frame clones only, not all of them. The table includes about 1.5 million clones, roughly 98% detected once. The sample consisted of naive CD4+ T cells sorted from blood. Subset defined: CD45RA+ positively selected. The origin of the receptors is a man aged 25 to 40 in good health.

This clone was observed once. The V call is TRBV7-6, the J call TRBJ2-7; perhaps TRBD1 as D (7 bases). The CDR3 totals 14 residues. The V gene's germline CDR1 is SGHVS and CDR2 FNYEAQ. Deletions cut 0 bases from V and 7 bases from J, with 13 bases between. DNA for the CDR3: TGTGCCAGCAGCTTAGCGGAGGGGGCCGGGGAGCAGTACTTC. It encodes CASSLAEGAGEQYF.

A single count supports this clone. The chain combines TRBV15 with TRBJ1-2; 7 bases match TRBD1. Germline CDR1 and CDR2: LNHNV and YYDKDF (reference sequence). This CDR3 is 18 amino acids long. V trimming: 0 bases; J trimming: 8 bases; junction bases outside the gene matches: 18. In nucleotides, the CDR3 is TGTGCCACCAGCAGAGATCGCGGCAGGGGGAGTCCAACGCTGGGCTACACCTTC. Protein sequence: CATSRDRGRGSPTLGYTF.

The J gene is TRBJ2-1, the V gene TRBV9; 8 bases are a match to TRBD2. Germline V CDR1 and CDR2: SGDLS, YYNGEE. CDR3 length: 16 amino acids. The J segment lost 1 base and the V segment lost 4 bases, leaving 7 bases of the junction unmatched. Written as DNA, the CDR3 is TGTGCCAGCAGCCCGAGCATAGCGGGGTCCTACAATGAGCAGTTCTTC. Translated: CASSPSIAGSYNEQFF.

V and J are TRBV19 and TRBJ2-5; the match to TRBD2 covers 11 bases. The CDR3 is 17 residues long. V shed 5 bases, J shed 0 bases, and the junction held 8 bases outside the gene matches. Germline V gene lookup returns CDR1 LNHDA and CDR2 SQIVND (reference sequence). The CDR3 is CASSPRALAGDQETQYF. The CDR3 DNA follows: TGTGCCAGTAGTCCGCGGGCACTAGCGGGGGACCAAGAGACCCAGTACTTC.

The chain recombines TRBV7-2 with TRBJ2-5, with unresolved D. Trimming left V 11 bases short and J 1 base short, with 11 bases between. Germline CDR1 SGHTA, CDR2 FQGNSA. The CDR3 covers 12 residues. The CDR3 sequence: CAREVSQETQYF. CDR3 sequence (DNA): TGTGCCCGAGAGGTTTCCCAAGAGACCCAGTACTTC. Supplemented by reference TRBV7-2 and TRBJ2-5, the full variable domain reads GAGVSQSPSNKVTEKGKDVELRCDPISGHTALYWYRQSLGQGLEFLIYFQGNSAPDKSGLPSDRFSAERTGGSVSTLTIQRTQQEDSAVYLCAREVSQETQYFGPGTRLLVL.

This chain links TRBV30 with TRBJ2-7; D gene uncertain. There are 14 residues in the CDR3. Germline V gene lookup returns CDR1 GTSNPN and CDR2 SVGIG (reference sequence). Trimming took 0 bases from V and 4 from J, leaving 13 bases between them. This chain's CDR3 is CAWSVSGVQYEQYF. CDR3 DNA: TGTGCCTGGAGTGTATCCGGAGTCCAATACGAGCAGTACTTC.

This chain connects TRBV28 to TRBJ2-3; 9 positions match TRBD2. This CDR3 spans 15 amino acids. Trimming took 8 bases from V and 3 from J; bases not matched to a gene: 9. Germline CDR1 is MDHEN and CDR2 is SYDVKM. The CDR3 spells CASLKAGGYTDTQYF. CDR3 nucleotide sequence: TGTGCCAGCCTTAAGGCGGGAGGGTATACAGATACGCAGTATTTT.

The chain employs TRBV19 and TRBJ2-2; 7 bases are shared with TRBD1. This CDR3 is 15 amino acids long. Trimming removed 5 bases from V and 7 bases from J; junction bases left unmatched: 10. Germline V lookup: CDR1 LNHDA, CDR2 SQIVND (reference sequence). The CDR3 nucleotides read TGTGCCAGTAGTCAGGCCGGGACAGCCGTCGGGGAGCTGTTTTTT. It yields the protein CASSQAGTAVGELFF.

The genes are TRBV6-1 and TRBJ1-3; D is unclear. Germline lookup yields CDR1 MNHNS and CDR2 SASEGT. V was pared by 5 bases and J by 1 base, with 12 bases between. The CDR3 totals 15 residues. The CDR3 nucleotides read TGTGCCAGCAGTATATACAGAGAATCTGGAAACACCATATATTTT. Encoded protein: CASSIYRESGNTIYF.

V gene TRBV5-5 combines with J gene TRBJ2-7, with D unresolved. The CDR3 is 13 amino acids. Germline CDR1 is SGHKS and CDR2 is YYEKEE (reference sequence). The V end lost 5 bases, the J end lost 6 bases, and 15 bases lay between the germline ends. CDR3: CASSSLGFGEQYF. CDR3 sequence (DNA): TGTGCCAGCAGTTCCCTGGGTTTCGGCGAGCAGTACTTC. The entire variable domain, with the rest obtained from reference TRBV5-5 and TRBJ2-7, is as follows: DAGVTQSPTHLIKTRGQQVTLRCSPISGHKSVSWYQQVLGQGPQFIFQYYEKEERGRGNFPDRFSARQFPNYSSELNVNALLLGDSALYLCASSSLGFGEQYFGPGTRLTVT.

The chain uses TRBV9 and TRBJ2-5; TRBD2 aligns across 7 bases. Germline CDR1 is SGDLS and CDR2 is YYNGEE. With V trimmed by 4 bases and J by 5 bases, 11 bases remained unmatched. The CDR3 extends over 15 amino acids. CDR3 sequence reads: CASSPRLAFGETQYF. In DNA form, the CDR3 reads TGTGCCAGCAGCCCCAGACTAGCCTTCGGGGAGACCCAGTACTTC.

V usage is TRBV6-5 and J usage is TRBJ2-3; D is ambiguous. CDR3 length: 13 residues. The germline V and J ends were trimmed by 5 bases and 1 base, with 7 bases remaining between them. Germline V lookup: CDR1 MNHEY, CDR2 SVGAGI. The CDR3 spells CASSRQRTDTQYF. The CDR3 nucleotides are TGTGCCAGCAGTCGCCAACGCACAGATACGCAGTATTTT.

The V call is TRBV25-1, the J call TRBJ2-7, with TRBD1 matching over 9 bases. The CDR3 runs to 12 residues. V lost 6 bases and J lost 3; bases outside the gene matches: 0. Germline lookup yields CDR1 MGHDK and CDR2 SYGVNS. This chain's CDR3 is CASRDRGYEQYF. For the CDR3, the DNA is TGTGCCAGCAGGGACAGGGGCTACGAGCAGTACTTC.